Listed here are 32 T cell receptor beta chains from one sample, sequenced in a study of blood T cell repertoires in COVID-19. The assay was immunoSEQ multiplex PCR, and TCRdb's table has in-frame clones only and misses some. The table records about 75,000 clones, roughly 90% of them present only once. The sequenced sample was peripheral blood. These receptors were obtained from a human donor in a cohort sampled during active COVID-19.

V gene TRBV7-8 combines with J gene TRBJ2-5, with D perhaps matching TRBD1 (7 bases). V lost 0 bases to trimming and J lost 5 bases, with 16 bases between them. The germline gives CDR1 SGHVS, CDR2 FQNEAQ. The CDR3 spans 16 residues. Here the CDR3 reads CASSLARQGGGETQYF. The CDR3, as DNA: TGTGCCAGCAGCTTAGCGCGACAGGGAGGAGGGGAGACCCAGTACTTC.

The V and J genes are TRBV18 and TRBJ1-1; a possible D gene is TRBD1 (6 bases). V was cut by 6 bases and J by 2 bases, with 19 bases left in between. CDR3 length: 16 amino acids. Germline values: CDR1 KGHSH, CDR2 LQKENI. CDR3 in amino acids: CASSPSDTGINTEAFF. The CDR3 DNA sequence: TGTGCCAGCTCCCCTTCGGATACAGGGATTAACACTGAAGCTTTCTTT.

The chain couples TRBV27 to TRBJ2-1; the match to TRBD1 covers 8 bases. Germline CDR1 and CDR2: MNHEY and SMNVEV (reference sequence). There are 15 residues in the CDR3. V was pared by 3 bases and J by 6 bases, with 7 bases of the junction left unmatched. The chain's CDR3 is CASSLFITGGNEQFF. The CDR3 nucleotides read TGTGCCAGCAGTTTGTTCATAACAGGGGGCAATGAGCAGTTCTTC.

The V call is TRBV7-2, the J call TRBJ1-3; 7 bases agree with TRBD1. The CDR3 extends over 19 amino acids. CDR1 and CDR2 from the germline V gene are SGHTA and FQGNSA. The junction had 15 bases not matched to a gene; V was cut back by 4 bases and J by 0 bases. CDR3 sequence reads: CASSSQTGVGGLSGNTIYF. The CDR3, as DNA: TGTGCCAGCAGCTCCCAAACAGGGGTAGGGGGACTCTCTGGAAACACCATATATTTT.

V and J are TRBV9 and TRBJ1-6; 8 nucleotides align to TRBD1. V trimming: 4 bases; J trimming: 8 bases; junction bases outside the gene matches: 11. CDR3 size: 16 residues. Per germline, CDR1 SGDLS and CDR2 YYNGEE. CDR3 region: CASSPDPGQAHSPLHF. The CDR3 DNA is TGTGCCAGCAGCCCAGACCCGGGACAGGCCCATTCACCCCTCCACTTT.

The chain links TRBV6-6 to TRBJ1-2; TRBD1 aligns across 11 bases. The CDR3 loop spans 19 amino acids. The trim removed 6 bases at V and 1 base at J, leaving 16 bases unmatched. Germline-derived CDR1 and CDR2 are MNHNY and SVGAGI (reference sequence). DNA for the CDR3: TGTGCCAGCAGCTCACCTCTCGGACAGGGGGCGCGAGGTAACTATGGCTACACCTTC. Its translation: CASSSPLGQGARGNYGYTF.

The V gene is TRBV4-3, the J gene TRBJ2-1; 7 bases agree with TRBD2. The CDR3 has 19 amino acids. Germline V gene data show CDR1 as LGHNA and CDR2 as YSLEER. V shed 0 bases and J 3 bases; nucleotides not matched to a gene: 14. CDR3 sequence: CASSQDLMASGVNYNEQFF. CDR3 in DNA: TGCGCCAGCAGCCAAGATCTTATGGCTAGCGGAGTTAACTACAATGAGCAGTTCTTC.

V is TRBV11-3 and J is TRBJ1-5, with a tentative D call TRBD1 (5 bases). The CDR3 contains 18 residues. The ends were cut back, 1 base at V and 1 base at J, with 17 bases in the middle. The germline V gene encodes CDR1 SGHNT and CDR2 YENEEA. The CDR3 sequence is CASSLGQRGLLSNQPQHF. The CDR3, as DNA: TGTGCCAGCAGCTTAGGCCAAAGGGGTTTATTGAGCAATCAGCCCCAGCATTTT.

This clone was recorded a few times. The chain links TRBV7-9 to TRBJ1-2; 8 nucleotides align to TRBD1. With V trimmed by 7 bases and J by 4 bases, 5 bases remained unmatched. CDR1 SEHNR and CDR2 FQNEAQ come from the germline V gene (reference sequence). The CDR3 is 13 residues long. Here the CDR3 DNA reads TGTGCCAGCACCTCGCAGGGGGCCTATGGCTACACCTTC. It translates to CASTSQGAYGYTF.

The sample holds one count of this clone. The chain uses TRBV20-1 and TRBJ2-7; no firm D call. Germline V CDR1 and CDR2: DFQATT, SNEGSKA (reference sequence). The CDR3 is made up of 12 amino acids. V was trimmed by 3 bases and J by 2 bases, leaving 8 bases between them. The CDR3 DNA reads TGCAGTGCTAGTGGGCAGACCTACGAGCAGTACTTC. This gives the protein CSASGQTYEQYF.

The rearrangement uses TRBV7-2 and TRBJ2-7; 15 bases agree with TRBD2. CDR1 SGHTA and CDR2 FQGNSA come from the germline V gene. This CDR3 has 18 residues. The junction had 12 bases not matched to a gene; V was cut back by 5 bases and J by 4 bases. The CDR3 coding sequence is TGTGCCAGCAGCCTGGAGATCGGGACTAGCGGGAGGAGGTACGAGCAGTACTTC. Protein product: CASSLEIGTSGRRYEQYF. The whole variable domain, filled in from reference TRBV7-2 and TRBJ2-7, reads GAGVSQSPSNKVTEKGKDVELRCDPISGHTALYWYRQSLGQGLEFLIYFQGNSAPDKSGLPSDRFSAERTGGSVSTLTIQRTQQEDSAVYLCASSLEIGTSGRRYEQYFGPGTRLTVT.

The chain uses TRBV9 and TRBJ1-4; possibly TRBD1 for D (5 bases). Germline lookup yields CDR1 SGDLS and CDR2 YYNGEE. CDR3 size: 19 residues. The V and J ends lost 2 bases and 4 bases respectively, with 24 bases between them. The CDR3, as DNA: TGTGCCAGCAGCGTGGATTTAGGAGTGGGGATGGGGGGTAATGAAAAACTGTTTTTT. The encoded protein is CASSVDLGVGMGGNEKLFF.

J is TRBJ2-7 and V is TRBV10-3, with 12 bases that match TRBD2. With V trimmed by 2 bases and J by 3 bases, 8 bases remained unmatched. Germline CDR1 ENHRY, CDR2 SYGVKD. This CDR3 is built from 17 residues. The CDR3 reads CAISETRTSGKGYEQYF. The CDR3 nucleotides are TGTGCCATCAGTGAGACCCGGACTAGCGGGAAAGGCTACGAGCAGTACTTC.

The chain has TRBV27 and TRBJ2-1; perhaps TRBD2 as D (6 bases). Germline CDR1 is MNHEY and CDR2 is SMNVEV (reference sequence). There are 13 residues in the CDR3. Deletions cut 8 bases from V and 8 bases from J, with 16 bases between. The CDR3 spells CASGERLGDEQFF. The CDR3 bases are TGTGCCAGCGGGGAGAGACTAGGTGATGAGCAGTTCTTC.

CDR3 DNA sequence: TGTGCCAGCAGGCCCCGCGACAATTATAGCAATCAGCCCCAGCATTTT. Translating it yields CASRPRDNYSNQPQHF. This rearrangement joins TRBV27 to TRBJ1-5; D gene uncertain. V gave up 6 bases and J gave up 0 bases, with 15 bases separating them. CDR1 and CDR2 (germline): MNHEY, SMNVEV (reference sequence). The CDR3 consists of 16 residues.

V gene TRBV6-6 combines with J gene TRBJ2-7; TRBD1 is a possible D gene (6 bases). CDR3 size: 14 residues. The V end lost 6 bases, the J end lost 1 base, and 13 bases lay between the germline ends. Germline CDR1 and CDR2: MNHNY and SVGAGI (reference sequence). CDR3 residues: CASRKRDTSYEQYF. The DNA of the CDR3 is TGTGCCAGCAGGAAACGGGACACTTCCTACGAGCAGTACTTC.

The genes are TRBV5-8 and TRBJ1-1; TRBD1 aligns across 9 bases. The junction had 8 bases not matched to a gene; V was cut back by 3 bases and J by 2 bases. The CDR3 length is 16 residues. In germline, CDR1 is SGHTS, CDR2 YDEGEE. The CDR3 sequence: CASSSGTGSENTEAFF. For the CDR3, the DNA is TGTGCCAGCAGCTCCGGGACAGGGTCCGAAAACACTGAAGCTTTCTTT.

This clone was recorded once. The chain has TRBV18 and TRBJ2-1, with TRBD2 matching 11 bases. The V segment lost 5 bases and the J segment 15 bases; nucleotides outside the gene matches: 15. Germline V gene sequence: CDR1 KGHSH, CDR2 LQKENI. The CDR3 contains 15 residues. This CDR3 is CASSNASGGLTSAFF. CDR3 coding DNA: TGTGCCAGCTCAAACGCTAGCGGGGGGCTTACATCCGCGTTCTTC.

The chain employs TRBV7-2 and TRBJ2-1; D remains ambiguous. Trimming stripped 2 bases from V and 11 bases from J, with 13 bases between. Looked up from germline, CDR1 is SGHTA and CDR2 is FQGNSA. The CDR3 length is 13 residues. CDR3 DNA: TGTGCCAGCAGCTTAAGTGATGGGCCAAAGCAGTTCTTC. This gives the protein CASSLSDGPKQFF.

The V and J genes are TRBV5-4 and TRBJ2-7; 9 nucleotides line up with TRBD1. This CDR3 has 13 amino acids. CDR1 is SGHNT and CDR2 is YYREEE in the germline V gene (reference sequence). V shed 4 bases and J 5 bases; nucleotides not matched to a gene: 4. In DNA, the CDR3 is TGTGCCAGCAGCATGACAGGGGGGGACGAGCAGTACTTC. Its protein is CASSMTGGDEQYF.

This chain connects TRBV29-1 to TRBJ2-3; TRBD2 aligns across 16 bases. CDR1 is SQVTM, CDR2 ANQGSEA, per germline. CDR3 length equals 16 residues. Trimming took 7 bases from V and 1 from J; bases not matched to a gene: 5. The DNA of the CDR3 is TGCAGCGCCGTCGGGACTAGCGGGAGGGGCACAGATACGCAGTATTTT. Amino acid sequence: CSAVGTSGRGTDTQYF.

The V call is TRBV24-1, the J call TRBJ2-5; 11 nucleotides line up with TRBD2. The CDR3 runs to 16 residues. Germline V gene lookup returns CDR1 KGHDR and CDR2 SFDVKD. V dropped 0 bases and J dropped 4; count of bases not matched to a gene: 3. The DNA for the CDR3 is TGTGCCACCAGTGATTTGGTAGCGGGAGGGCCAGAGACCCAGTACTTC. Its translation is CATSDLVAGGPETQYF.

This clone was counted once. The chain employs TRBV29-1 and TRBJ1-5; TRBD1 agrees at 7 bases. The CDR3 has 14 amino acids. The V gene end was trimmed by 1 base and the J gene end by 7 bases; junction bases not matched to a gene: 7. Germline V lookup: CDR1 SQVTM, CDR2 ANQGSEA. CDR3 bases: TGCAGCGTTGAAGTAGGGCAGGGGGGACAGCCCCAGCATTTT. Translated, it gives CSVEVGQGGQPQHF.

The CDR3 nucleotides read TGTGCCAGCAGCTTGGGACAGGGGGCCTTGGCAGCTTTCTTT. It encodes CASSLGQGALAAFF. This chain connects TRBV7-2 to TRBJ1-1; 12 bases are shared with TRBD1. This CDR3 contains 14 residues. Looked up from germline, CDR1 is SGHTA and CDR2 is FQGNSA. The trim removed 3 bases at V and 10 bases at J, leaving 6 bases unmatched.

V usage is TRBV27 and J usage is TRBJ1-6; TRBD1 agrees at 7 bases. With V trimmed by 6 bases and J by 8 bases, 10 bases remained unmatched. The CDR3 has 15 residues. Germline CDR1 reads MNHEY; CDR2 reads SMNVEV (reference sequence). The CDR3 spells CASRSRGGMDSPLHF. The CDR3 DNA sequence: TGTGCCAGCAGGTCTCGAGGGGGCATGGATTCACCCCTCCACTTT.

This CDR3 reads CASRRTMDRYGYTF. The CDR3 DNA reads TGTGCCAGCAGGAGAACCATGGACAGATATGGCTACACCTTC. The chain couples TRBV27 to TRBJ1-2, with a tentative D call TRBD1 (6 bases). V was cut by 6 bases and J by 5 bases, with 16 bases left in between. The CDR3 has 14 residues. Germline values: CDR1 MNHEY, CDR2 SMNVEV (reference sequence).

The J gene is TRBJ2-5, the V gene TRBV9; 8 bases map to TRBD2. CDR1 and CDR2 (germline): SGDLS, YYNGEE. The V and J ends lost 0 bases and 2 bases, in that order; junction bases with no gene match: 3. The CDR3 extends over 15 amino acids. The CDR3 DNA reads as TGTGCCAGCAGCGTAGGGCGGGGGGTTCAAGAGACCCAGTACTTC. Protein sequence: CASSVGRGVQETQYF.

The chain is built from TRBV6-5 and TRBJ2-7; a weak D match, TRBD1 (6 bases). Germline V lookup: CDR1 MNHEY, CDR2 SVGAGI. The CDR3 length is 14 residues. V lost 6 bases, J lost 5 bases, and 17 bases lay in between. The CDR3 loop reads CASRGGVASDEQYF. CDR3 DNA: TGTGCCAGCAGAGGGGGAGTCGCGTCGGACGAGCAGTACTTC.

The V gene is TRBV19, the J gene TRBJ2-7; the D is unclear. V was pared by 5 bases and J by 0 bases, with 8 bases between. The CDR3 is 13 residues long. The V gene's germline CDR1 is LNHDA and CDR2 SQIVND (reference sequence). CDR3 amino acids: CASSATLSYEQYF. For the CDR3, the DNA is TGTGCCAGTAGTGCTACTCTCTCCTACGAGCAGTACTTC. The full variable domain, rest sourced from reference TRBV19 and TRBJ2-7, is DGGITQSPKYLFRKEGQNVTLSCEQNLNHDAMYWYRQDPGQGLRLIYYSQIVNDFQKGDIAEGYSVSREKKESFPLTVTSAQKNPTAFYLCASSATLSYEQYFGPGTRLTVT.

The count of this clone is one. This chain joins TRBV12-3 or TRBV12-4 and TRBJ2-5; perhaps TRBD2 as D (5 bases). This CDR3 has 12 amino acids. The germline V and J ends were trimmed by 6 bases and 5 bases, with 10 bases remaining between them. In DNA, the CDR3 is TGTGCCAGCAGGCTAGCCGGGGAGACCCAGTACTTC. The encoded protein is CASRLAGETQYF.

This chain links TRBV27 with TRBJ2-7, with D possibly matching TRBD1 (5 bases). V gave up 3 bases and J gave up 5 bases, with 11 bases separating them. Germline V CDR1 and CDR2: MNHEY, SMNVEV (reference sequence). The CDR3 runs to 13 residues. DNA of the CDR3: TGTGCCAGCAGTTTTTCAGGGAACAACGAGCAGTACTTC. Protein: CASSFSGNNEQYF.

This chain uses TRBV9 with TRBJ2-2, with 7 bases matching TRBD1. The germline CDR1 and CDR2 sequences are SGDLS and YYNGEE. V shed 0 bases and J 0 bases; nucleotides not matched to a gene: 8. This CDR3 spans 18 amino acids. The chain's CDR3 is CASSVASRQGANTGELFF. DNA for the CDR3: TGTGCCAGCAGCGTAGCGTCAAGACAGGGAGCGAACACCGGGGAGCTGTTTTTT.